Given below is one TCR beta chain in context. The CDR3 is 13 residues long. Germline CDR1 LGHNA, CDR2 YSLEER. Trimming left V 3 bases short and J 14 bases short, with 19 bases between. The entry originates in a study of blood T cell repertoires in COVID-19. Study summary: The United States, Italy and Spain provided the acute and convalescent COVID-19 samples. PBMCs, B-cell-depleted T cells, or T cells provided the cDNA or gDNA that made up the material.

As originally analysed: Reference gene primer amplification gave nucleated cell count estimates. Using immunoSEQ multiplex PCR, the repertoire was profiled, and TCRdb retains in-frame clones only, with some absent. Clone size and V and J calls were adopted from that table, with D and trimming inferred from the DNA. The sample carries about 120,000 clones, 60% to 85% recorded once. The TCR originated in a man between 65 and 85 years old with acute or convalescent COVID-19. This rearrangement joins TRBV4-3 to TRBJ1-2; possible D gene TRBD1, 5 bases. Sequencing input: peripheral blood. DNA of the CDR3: TGCGCCAGCAGCCATCAGGGTGGGGTGGCTAGGACCTTC. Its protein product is CASSHQGGVARTF.